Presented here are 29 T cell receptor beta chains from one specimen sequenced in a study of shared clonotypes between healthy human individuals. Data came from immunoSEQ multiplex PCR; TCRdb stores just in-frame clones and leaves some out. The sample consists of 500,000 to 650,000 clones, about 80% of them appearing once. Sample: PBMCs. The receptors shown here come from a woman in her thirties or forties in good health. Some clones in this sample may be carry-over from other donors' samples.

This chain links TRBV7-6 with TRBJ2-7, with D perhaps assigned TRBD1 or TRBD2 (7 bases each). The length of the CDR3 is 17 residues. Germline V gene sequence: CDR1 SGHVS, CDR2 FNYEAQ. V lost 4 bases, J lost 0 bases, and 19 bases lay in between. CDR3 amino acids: CASSSRGRGQSSYEQYF. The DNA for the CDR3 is TGTGCCAGCAGCTCCCGGGGGAGGGGACAGAGCTCCTACGAGCAGTACTTC.

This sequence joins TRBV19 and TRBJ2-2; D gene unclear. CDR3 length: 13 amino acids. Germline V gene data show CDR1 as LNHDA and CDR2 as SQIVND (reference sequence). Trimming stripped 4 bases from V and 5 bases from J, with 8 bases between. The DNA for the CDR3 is TGTGCCAGTAGTACTTCTCAGACCGGGGAGCTGTTTTTT. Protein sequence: CASSTSQTGELFF.

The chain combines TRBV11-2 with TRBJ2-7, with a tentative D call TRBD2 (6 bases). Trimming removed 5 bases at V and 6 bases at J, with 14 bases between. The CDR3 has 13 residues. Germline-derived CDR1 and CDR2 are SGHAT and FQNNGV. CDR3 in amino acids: CASSHPGGFEQYF. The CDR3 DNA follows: TGTGCCAGCAGCCACCCTGGGGGGTTCGAGCAGTACTTC.

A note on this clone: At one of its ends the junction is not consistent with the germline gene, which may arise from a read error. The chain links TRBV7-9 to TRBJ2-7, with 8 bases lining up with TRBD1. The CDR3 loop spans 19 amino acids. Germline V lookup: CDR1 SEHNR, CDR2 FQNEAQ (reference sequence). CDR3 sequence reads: CACSIAVRTGGLGSYEQYF. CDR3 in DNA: TGTGCCTGCAGCATAGCGGTGAGAACAGGGGGACTGGGGTCCTACGAGCAGTACTTC. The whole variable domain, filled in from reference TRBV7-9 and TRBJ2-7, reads DTGVSQNPRHKITKRGQNVTFRCDPISEHNRLYWYRQTLGQGPEFLTYFQNEAQLEKSRLLSDRFSAERPKGSFSTLEIQRTEQGDSAMYLCACSIAVRTGGLGSYEQYFGPGTRLTVT.

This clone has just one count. The CDR3 loop is CASWRGALGEQYF. DNA for the CDR3: TGTGCCAGCTGGAGGGGGGCCCTCGGGGAGCAGTACTTC. The genes are TRBV6-5 and TRBJ2-7; D possibly matches TRBD1 or TRBD2 (6 bases each). CDR1 MNHEY and CDR2 SVGAGI come from the germline V gene. CDR3 length equals 13 residues. Trimming took 8 bases from V and 7 from J, leaving 18 bases between them.

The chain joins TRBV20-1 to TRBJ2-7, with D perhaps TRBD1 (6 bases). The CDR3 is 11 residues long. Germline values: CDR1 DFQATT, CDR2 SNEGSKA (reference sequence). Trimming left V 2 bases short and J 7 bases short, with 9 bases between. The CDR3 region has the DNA TGCAGTGCTAGACAGGGGTGGGAGCAGTACTTC. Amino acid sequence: CSARQGWEQYF.

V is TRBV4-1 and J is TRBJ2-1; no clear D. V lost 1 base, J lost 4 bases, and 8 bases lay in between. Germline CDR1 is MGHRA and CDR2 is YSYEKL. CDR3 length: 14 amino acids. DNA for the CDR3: TGCGCCAGCAGCCAAGGACCCAAATACAATGAGCAGTTCTTC. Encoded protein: CASSQGPKYNEQFF.

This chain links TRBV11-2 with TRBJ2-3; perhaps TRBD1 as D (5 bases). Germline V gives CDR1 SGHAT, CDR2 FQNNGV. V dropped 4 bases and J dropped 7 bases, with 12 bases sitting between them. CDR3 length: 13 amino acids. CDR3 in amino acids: CASSSLRGHTQYF. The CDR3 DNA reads TGTGCCAGCAGCTCACTAAGGGGTCATACGCAGTATTTT.

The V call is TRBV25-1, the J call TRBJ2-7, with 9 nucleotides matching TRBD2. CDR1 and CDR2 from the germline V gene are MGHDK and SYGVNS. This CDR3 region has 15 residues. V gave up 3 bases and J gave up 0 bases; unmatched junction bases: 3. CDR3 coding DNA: TGTGCCAGCAGTGACCCTAGCGGGAACTCCTACGAGCAGTACTTC. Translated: CASSDPSGNSYEQYF.

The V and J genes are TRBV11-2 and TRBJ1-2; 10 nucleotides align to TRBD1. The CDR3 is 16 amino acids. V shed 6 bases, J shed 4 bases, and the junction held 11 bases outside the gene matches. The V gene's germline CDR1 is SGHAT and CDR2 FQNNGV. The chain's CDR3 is CASRGIRQGAGYGYTF. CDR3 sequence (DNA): TGTGCCAGCAGAGGGATCCGACAGGGGGCGGGCTATGGCTACACCTTC.

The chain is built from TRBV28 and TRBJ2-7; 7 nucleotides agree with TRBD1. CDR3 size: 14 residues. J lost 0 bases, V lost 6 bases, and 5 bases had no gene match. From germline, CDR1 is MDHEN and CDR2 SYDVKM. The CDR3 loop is CASSLTGSSYEQYF. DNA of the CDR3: TGTGCCAGCAGCCTGACAGGGAGCTCCTACGAGCAGTACTTC.

Written as DNA, the CDR3 is TGTGCCAGCAGTTTTGGGCTACCTTTCACAGATACGCAGTATTTT. Translating it yields CASSFGLPFTDTQYF. The chain links TRBV27 to TRBJ2-3; D remains unclear. The germline gives CDR1 MNHEY, CDR2 SMNVEV (reference sequence). The CDR3 is 15 residues long. Trimming removed 3 bases from V and 2 bases from J, with 12 bases in between.

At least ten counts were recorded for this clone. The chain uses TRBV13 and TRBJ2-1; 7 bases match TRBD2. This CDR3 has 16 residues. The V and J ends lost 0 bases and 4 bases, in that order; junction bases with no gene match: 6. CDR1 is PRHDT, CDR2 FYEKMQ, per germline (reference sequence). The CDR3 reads CASSLGGGSGYNEQFF. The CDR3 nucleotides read TGTGCCAGCAGCTTAGGGGGCGGGAGCGGATACAATGAGCAGTTCTTC.

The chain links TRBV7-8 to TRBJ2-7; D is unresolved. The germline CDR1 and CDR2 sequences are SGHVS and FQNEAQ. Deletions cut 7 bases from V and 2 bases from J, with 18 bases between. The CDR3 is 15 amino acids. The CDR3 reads CASNPRQTLPYEQYF. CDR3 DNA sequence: TGTGCCAGCAACCCCAGACAAACGCTTCCCTACGAGCAGTACTTC.

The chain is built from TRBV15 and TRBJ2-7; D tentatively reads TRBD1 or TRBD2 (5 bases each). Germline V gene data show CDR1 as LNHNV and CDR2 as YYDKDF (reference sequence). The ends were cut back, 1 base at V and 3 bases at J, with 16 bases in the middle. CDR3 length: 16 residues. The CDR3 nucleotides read TGTGCCACCAGCAGAGGTTATGAGGGGACGAACTACGAGCAGTACTTC. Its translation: CATSRGYEGTNYEQYF.

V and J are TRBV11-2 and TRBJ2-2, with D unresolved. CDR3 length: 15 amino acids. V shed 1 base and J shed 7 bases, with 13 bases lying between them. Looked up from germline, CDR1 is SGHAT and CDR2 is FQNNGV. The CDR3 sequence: CASSLGRSKYGELFF. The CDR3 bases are TGTGCCAGCAGCTTAGGCAGGAGCAAGTACGGGGAGCTGTTTTTT.

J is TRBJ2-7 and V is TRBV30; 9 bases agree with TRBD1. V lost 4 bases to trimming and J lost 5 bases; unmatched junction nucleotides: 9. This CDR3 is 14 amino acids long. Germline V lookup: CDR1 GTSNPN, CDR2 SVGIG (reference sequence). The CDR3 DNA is TGTGCCTGGACAGCCGGGACAGGGAAGAACGAGCAGTACTTC. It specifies CAWTAGTGKNEQYF.

The CDR3 DNA follows: TGTGCCAGCAGCCCCTACACCCCACCTGGCGCCTATGGCTACACCTTC. Translation: CASSPYTPPGAYGYTF. V usage is TRBV27 and J usage is TRBJ1-2; D uncertain. Trimming pared 6 bases from V and 4 bases from J, leaving 21 bases between. CDR1 and CDR2 from the germline V gene are MNHEY and SMNVEV (reference sequence). There are 16 residues in the CDR3.

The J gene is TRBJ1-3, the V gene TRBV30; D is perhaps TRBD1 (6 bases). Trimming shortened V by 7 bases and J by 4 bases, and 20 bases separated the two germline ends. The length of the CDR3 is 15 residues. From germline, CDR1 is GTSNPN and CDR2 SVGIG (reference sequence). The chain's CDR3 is CASATGRAWGNTIYF. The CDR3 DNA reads TGTGCCTCGGCGACAGGCCGGGCGTGGGGAAACACCATATATTTT. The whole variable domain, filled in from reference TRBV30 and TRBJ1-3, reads SQTIHQWPATLVQPVGSPLSLECTVEGTSNPNLYWYRQAAGRGLQLLFYSVGIGQISSEVPQNLSASRPQDRQFILSSKKLLLSDSGFYLCASATGRAWGNTIYFGEGSWLTVV.

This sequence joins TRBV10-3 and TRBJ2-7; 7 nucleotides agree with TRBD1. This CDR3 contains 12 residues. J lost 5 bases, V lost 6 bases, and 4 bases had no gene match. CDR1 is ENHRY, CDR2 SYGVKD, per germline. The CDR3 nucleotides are TGTGCCATCAGGGACAGGACTGACGAGCAGTACTTC. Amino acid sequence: CAIRDRTDEQYF.

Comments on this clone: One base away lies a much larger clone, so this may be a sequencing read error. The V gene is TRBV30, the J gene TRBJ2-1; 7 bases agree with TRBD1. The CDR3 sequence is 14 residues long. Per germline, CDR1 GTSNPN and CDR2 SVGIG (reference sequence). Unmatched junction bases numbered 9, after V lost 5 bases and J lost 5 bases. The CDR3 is CAWASGGWHNEQFF. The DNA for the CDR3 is TGTGCCTGGGCCTCAGGGGGTTGGCACAATGAGCAGTTCTTC.

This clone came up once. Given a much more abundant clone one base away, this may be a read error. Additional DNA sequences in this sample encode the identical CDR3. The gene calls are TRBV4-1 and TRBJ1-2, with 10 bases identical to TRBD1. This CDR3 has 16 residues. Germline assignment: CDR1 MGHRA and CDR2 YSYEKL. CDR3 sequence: CASSQPGTGVNYGYTF. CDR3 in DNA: TGCGCAAGCAGCCAACCCGGGACAGGGGTCAACTATGGCTACACCTTC.

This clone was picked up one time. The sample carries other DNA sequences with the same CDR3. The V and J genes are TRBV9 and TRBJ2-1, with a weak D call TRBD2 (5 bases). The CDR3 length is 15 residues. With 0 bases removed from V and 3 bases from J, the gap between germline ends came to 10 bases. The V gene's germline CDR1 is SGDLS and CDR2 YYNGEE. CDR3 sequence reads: CASSVAGDYYNEQFF. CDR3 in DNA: TGTGCCAGCAGCGTAGCTGGAGACTACTACAATGAGCAGTTCTTC.

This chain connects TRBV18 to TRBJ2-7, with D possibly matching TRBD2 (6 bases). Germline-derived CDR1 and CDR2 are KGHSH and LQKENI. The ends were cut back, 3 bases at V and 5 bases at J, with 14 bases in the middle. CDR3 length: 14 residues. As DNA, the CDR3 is TGTGCCAGCTCACCCCGGACTACCTCGGACGAGCAGTACTTC. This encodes CASSPRTTSDEQYF. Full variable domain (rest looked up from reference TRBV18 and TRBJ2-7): NAGVMQNPRHLVRRRGQEARLRCSPMKGHSHVYWYRQLPEEGLKFMVYLQKENIIDESGMPKERFSAEFPKEGPSILRIQQVVRGDSAAYFCASSPRTTSDEQYFGPGTRLTVT.

CDR3: CASSLGTSVTYEQYF. DNA of the CDR3: TGTGCCAGCAGCTTGGGGACTAGCGTCACCTACGAGCAGTACTTC. This sequence joins TRBV5-5 and TRBJ2-7; 9 nucleotides line up with TRBD2. The CDR3 totals 15 residues. V shed 0 bases, J shed 2 bases, and the junction held 3 bases outside the gene matches. CDR1 is SGHKS, CDR2 YYEKEE, per germline (reference sequence).

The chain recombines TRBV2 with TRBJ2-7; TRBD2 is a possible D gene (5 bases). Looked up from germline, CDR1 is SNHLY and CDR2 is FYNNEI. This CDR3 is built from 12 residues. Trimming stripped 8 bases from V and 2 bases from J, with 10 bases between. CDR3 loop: CASRSDTYEQYF. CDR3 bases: TGTGCCAGCCGTAGCGACACCTACGAGCAGTACTTC.

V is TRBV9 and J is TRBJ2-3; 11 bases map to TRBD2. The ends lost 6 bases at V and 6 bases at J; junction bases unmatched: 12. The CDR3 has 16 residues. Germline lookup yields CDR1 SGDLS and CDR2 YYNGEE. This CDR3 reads CASTPTSGGFRDTQYF. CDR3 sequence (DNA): TGTGCCAGCACACCCACTAGCGGGGGATTCAGGGATACGCAGTATTTT. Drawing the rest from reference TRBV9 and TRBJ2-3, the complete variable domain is DSGVTQTPKHLITATGQRVTLRCSPRSGDLSVYWYQQSLDQGLQFLIQYYNGEERAKGNILERFSAQQFPDLHSELNLSSLELGDSALYFCASTPTSGGFRDTQYFGPGTRLTVL.

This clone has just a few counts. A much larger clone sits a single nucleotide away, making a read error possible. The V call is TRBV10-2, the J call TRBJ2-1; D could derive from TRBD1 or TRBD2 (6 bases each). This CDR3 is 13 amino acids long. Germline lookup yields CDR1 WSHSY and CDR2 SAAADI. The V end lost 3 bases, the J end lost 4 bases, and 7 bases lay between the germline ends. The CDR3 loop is CASSEGGYNEQFF. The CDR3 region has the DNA TGCGCCAGCAGTGAAGGGGGGTACAATGAGCAGTTCTTC.

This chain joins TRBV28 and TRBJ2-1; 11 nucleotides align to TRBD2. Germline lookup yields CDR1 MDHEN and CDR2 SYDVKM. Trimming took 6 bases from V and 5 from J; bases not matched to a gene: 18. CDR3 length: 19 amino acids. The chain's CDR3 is CASRQTSGRRERQNNEQFF. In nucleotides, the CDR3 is TGTGCCAGCAGGCAAACTAGCGGGAGAAGGGAGAGACAGAACAATGAGCAGTTCTTC.